Included here is one T cell receptor (beta chain) sequence, with context. Germline V lookup: CDR1 ENHRY, CDR2 SYGVKD. V lost 8 bases and J lost 0, with 11 bases in between. CDR3 length: 14 amino acids. Unstimulated naive, memory, effector memory and TEMRA subsets were also sequenced, drawn from three donor pairs. This record belongs to a study of siplizumab effects on memory and regulatory T cells. Clones were read by immunoSEQ multiplex PCR, and TCRdb kept only the in-frame ones, dropping some. The data contain about 60,000 clones, approximately 82% of them singletons. The specimen sequenced was memory CD4+ T cells sorted from blood. This TCR derives from a human donor in good health. The V and J genes are TRBV10-3 and TRBJ1-3; unclear D gene. CDR3 coding DNA: TGTGCCATCTCGCAAGCGAACTCTGGAAACACCATATATTTT. Protein sequence: CAISQANSGNTIYF.